The clone carrying this T cell receptor (beta chain) was detected only a few times. Its antigen is not identified. The source of the sample is a study of response to subunit inactivated influenza vaccine. Notes on the study in general: Few additional T cells are recruited per seasonal influenza vaccination, authors suggested.

TCRdb re-called the RT-PCR reads with MiXCR, one entry per CDR3 protein. This repertoire shows about 240,000 distinct CDR3 sequences, 12% found once; its top ten account for approximately 8.3%. The TCR originated in a man between 45 and 60 years old who received an inactivated influenza vaccine. The starting material was non-naive T cells sorted from PBMCs, obtained about 14 days before vaccination.

CDR3 DNA sequence: TGCAGCGTTGATGGGGTCGGGAGTGCCCGTCAAGATACGCAGTATTTT. Translating gives CSVDGVGSARQDTQYF. This chain links TRBV29-1 with TRBJ2-3; perhaps TRBD2 as D (6 bases). Germline-derived CDR1 and CDR2 are SQVTM and ANQGSEA. There are 16 residues in the CDR3. Deletions cut 3 bases from V and 5 bases from J, with 21 bases between.